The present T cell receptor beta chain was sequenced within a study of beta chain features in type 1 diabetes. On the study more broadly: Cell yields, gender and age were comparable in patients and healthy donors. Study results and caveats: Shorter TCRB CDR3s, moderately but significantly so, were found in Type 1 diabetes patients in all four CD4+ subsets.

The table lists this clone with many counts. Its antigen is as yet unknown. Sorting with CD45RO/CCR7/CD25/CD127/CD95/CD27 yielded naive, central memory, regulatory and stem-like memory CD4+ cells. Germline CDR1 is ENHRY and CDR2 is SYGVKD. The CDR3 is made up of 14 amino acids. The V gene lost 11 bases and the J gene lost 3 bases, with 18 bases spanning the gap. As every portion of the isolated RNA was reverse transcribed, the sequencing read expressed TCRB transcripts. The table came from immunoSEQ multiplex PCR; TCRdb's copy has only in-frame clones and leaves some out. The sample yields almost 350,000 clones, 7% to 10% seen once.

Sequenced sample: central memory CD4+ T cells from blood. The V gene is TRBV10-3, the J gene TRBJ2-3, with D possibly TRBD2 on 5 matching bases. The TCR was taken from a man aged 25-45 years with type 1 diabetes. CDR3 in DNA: TGTGCCGCCAACAGAGGGAGTGCGACAGATACGCAGTATTTT. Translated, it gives CAANRGSATDTQYF.